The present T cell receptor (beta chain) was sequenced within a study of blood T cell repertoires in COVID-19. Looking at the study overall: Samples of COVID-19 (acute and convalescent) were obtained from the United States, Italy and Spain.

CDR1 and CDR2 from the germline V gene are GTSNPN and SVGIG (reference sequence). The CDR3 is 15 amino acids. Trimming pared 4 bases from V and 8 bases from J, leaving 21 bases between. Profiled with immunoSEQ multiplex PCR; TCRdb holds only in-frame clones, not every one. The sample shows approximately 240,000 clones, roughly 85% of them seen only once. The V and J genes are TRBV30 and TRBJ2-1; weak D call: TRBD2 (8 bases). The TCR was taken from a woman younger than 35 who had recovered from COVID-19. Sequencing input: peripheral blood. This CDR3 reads CAWKGASGPPHEQFF. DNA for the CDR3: TGTGCCTGGAAGGGGGCTAGCGGGCCTCCCCATGAGCAGTTCTTC.